These 6 T cell receptor beta chains were all obtained from the same sample, sequenced in a study of monozygotic twins with inflammatory bowel disease. TCRdb re-called the 5' RACE reads; every CDR3 protein appears as one record, without DNA. This repertoire includes 88,000 or so distinct CDR3 sequences. The sequencing sample was made of blood. The source is a human donor with ulcerative colitis or Crohn's disease, or a healthy co-twin of an affected twin (not recorded which).

V gene TRBV7-6 combines with J gene TRBJ1-4; TCRdb gives TRBD1 as the D gene, but with no DNA this cannot be confirmed. CDR1 is SGHVS and CDR2 is FNYEAQ in the germline V gene. This CDR3 has 16 amino acids. The chain's CDR3 is CASSPLWKDPNEKLFF.

The chain is built from TRBV24-1 and TRBJ2-3; no DNA is available, so the TRBD2 call from TCRdb remains unchecked. The CDR3 runs to 15 residues. Looked up from germline, CDR1 is KGHDR and CDR2 is SFDVKD. The CDR3 sequence: CATSVGTTSTGTQYF.

J is TRBJ1-2 and V is TRBV4-1; absent DNA, TCRdb's TRBD1 call cannot be checked. The CDR3 has 13 amino acids. CDR1 is MGHRA and CDR2 is YSYEKL in the germline V gene. This CDR3 is CASILPPGGGYTF.

The chain employs TRBV20-1 and TRBJ2-1; TCRdb's D gene call, TRBD2, goes unchecked for lack of DNA. The CDR3 extends over 13 amino acids. Germline assignment: CDR1 DFQATT and CDR2 SNEGSKA (reference sequence). CDR3: CSASGTRDNEQFF.

This sequence joins TRBV2 and TRBJ2-1; TCRdb names TRBD2, which stays unverified in the absence of DNA. The CDR3 runs to 13 residues. From germline, CDR1 is SNHLY and CDR2 FYNNEI. The CDR3 protein is CAKKETSRNEQFF.

The genes are TRBV14 and TRBJ2-5. This CDR3 has 14 amino acids. CDR1 and CDR2 (germline): SGHDN, FVKESK. The CDR3 is CASSQSSRGETQYF.